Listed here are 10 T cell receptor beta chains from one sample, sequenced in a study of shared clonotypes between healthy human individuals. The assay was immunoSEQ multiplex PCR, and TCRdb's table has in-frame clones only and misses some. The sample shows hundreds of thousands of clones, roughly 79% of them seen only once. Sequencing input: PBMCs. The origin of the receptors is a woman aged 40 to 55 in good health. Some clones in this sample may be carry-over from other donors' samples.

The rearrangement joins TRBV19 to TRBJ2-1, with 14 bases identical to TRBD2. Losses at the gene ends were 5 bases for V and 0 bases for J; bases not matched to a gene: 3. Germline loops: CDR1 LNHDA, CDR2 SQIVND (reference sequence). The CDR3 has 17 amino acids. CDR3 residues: CASSPGTSGSSYNEQFF. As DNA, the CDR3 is TGTGCCAGTAGTCCTGGGACTAGCGGGAGCTCCTACAATGAGCAGTTCTTC.

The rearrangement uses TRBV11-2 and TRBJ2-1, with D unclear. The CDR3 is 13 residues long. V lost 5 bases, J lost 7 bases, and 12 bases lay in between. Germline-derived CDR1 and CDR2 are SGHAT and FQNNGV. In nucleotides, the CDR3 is TGTGCCAGCAGCCCGGACCCCCGTAATGAGCAGTTCTTC. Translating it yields CASSPDPRNEQFF.

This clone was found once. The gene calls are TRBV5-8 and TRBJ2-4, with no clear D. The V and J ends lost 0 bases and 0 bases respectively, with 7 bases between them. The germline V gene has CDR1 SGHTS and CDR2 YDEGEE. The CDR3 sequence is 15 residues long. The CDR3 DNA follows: TGTGCCAGCAGCTTGGGTGAACTAGCCAAAAACATTCAGTACTTC. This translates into CASSLGELAKNIQYF.

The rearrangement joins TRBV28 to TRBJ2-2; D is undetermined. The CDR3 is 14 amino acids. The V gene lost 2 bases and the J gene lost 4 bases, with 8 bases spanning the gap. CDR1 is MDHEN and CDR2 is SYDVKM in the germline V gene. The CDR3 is CASSLRRRTGELFF. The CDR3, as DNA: TGTGCCAGCAGTTTAAGGCGGCGCACCGGGGAGCTGTTTTTT.

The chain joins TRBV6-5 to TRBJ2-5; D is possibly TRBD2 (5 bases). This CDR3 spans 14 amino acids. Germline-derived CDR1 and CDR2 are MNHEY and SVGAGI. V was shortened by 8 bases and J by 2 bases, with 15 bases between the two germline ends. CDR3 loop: CASHSLGVQETQYF. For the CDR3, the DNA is TGTGCCAGCCATAGCCTCGGGGTTCAAGAGACCCAGTACTTC.

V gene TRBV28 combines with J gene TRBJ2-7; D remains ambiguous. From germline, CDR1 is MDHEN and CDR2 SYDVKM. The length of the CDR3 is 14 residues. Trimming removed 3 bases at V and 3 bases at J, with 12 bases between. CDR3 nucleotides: TGTGCCAGCAGTTTTGGTAGCACGAGCTACGAGCAGTACTTC. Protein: CASSFGSTSYEQYF.

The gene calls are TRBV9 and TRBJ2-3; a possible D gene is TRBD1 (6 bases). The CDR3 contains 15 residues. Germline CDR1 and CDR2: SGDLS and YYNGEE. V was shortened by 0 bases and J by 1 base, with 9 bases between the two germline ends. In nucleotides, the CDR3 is TGTGCCAGCAGCGTAGATGGGGGCGGCACAGATACGCAGTATTTT. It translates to CASSVDGGGTDTQYF.

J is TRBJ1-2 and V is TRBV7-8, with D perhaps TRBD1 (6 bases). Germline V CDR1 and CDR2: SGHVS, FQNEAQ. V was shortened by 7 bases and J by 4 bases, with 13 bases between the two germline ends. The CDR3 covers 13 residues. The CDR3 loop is CASTTRGGYGYTF. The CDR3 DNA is TGTGCCAGCACTACGAGAGGGGGCTATGGCTACACCTTC.

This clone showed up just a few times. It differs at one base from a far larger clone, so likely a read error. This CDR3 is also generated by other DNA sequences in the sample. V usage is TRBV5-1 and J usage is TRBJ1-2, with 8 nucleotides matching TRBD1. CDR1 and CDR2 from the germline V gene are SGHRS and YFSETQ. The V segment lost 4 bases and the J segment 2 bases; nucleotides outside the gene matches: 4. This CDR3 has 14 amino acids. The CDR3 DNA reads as TGCGCCAGCAGCCCGCGGGACAGGAACTATGGCTACACCTTC. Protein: CASSPRDRNYGYTF.

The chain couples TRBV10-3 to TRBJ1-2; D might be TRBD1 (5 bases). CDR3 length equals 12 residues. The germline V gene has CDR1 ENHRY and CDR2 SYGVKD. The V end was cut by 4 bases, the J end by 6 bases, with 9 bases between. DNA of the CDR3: TGTGCCATCAGTGGGGACGATGATGGCTACACCTTC. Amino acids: CAISGDDDGYTF.